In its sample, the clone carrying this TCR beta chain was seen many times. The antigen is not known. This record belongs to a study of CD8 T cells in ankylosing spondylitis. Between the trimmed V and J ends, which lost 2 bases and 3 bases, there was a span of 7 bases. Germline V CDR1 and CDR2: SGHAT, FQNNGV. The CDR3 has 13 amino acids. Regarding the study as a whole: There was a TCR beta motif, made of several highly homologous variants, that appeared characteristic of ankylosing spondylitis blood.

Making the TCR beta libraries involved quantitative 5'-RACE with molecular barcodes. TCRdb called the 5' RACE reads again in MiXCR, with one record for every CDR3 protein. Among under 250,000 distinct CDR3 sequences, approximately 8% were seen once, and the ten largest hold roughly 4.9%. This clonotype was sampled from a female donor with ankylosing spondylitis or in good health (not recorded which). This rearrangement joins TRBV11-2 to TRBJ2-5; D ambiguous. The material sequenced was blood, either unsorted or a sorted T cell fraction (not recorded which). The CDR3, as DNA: TGTGCCAGCAGCTTACGCCCAGAAGAGACCCAGTACTTC. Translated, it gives CASSLRPEETQYF.